The next 30 T cell receptor beta chains were all read from a single sample in a study of shared clonotypes between healthy human individuals. The table came from immunoSEQ multiplex PCR; TCRdb's copy has only in-frame clones and leaves some out. The data show roughly 510,000 clones, 75% to 80% seen once. The sequenced sample was PBMCs. The receptors come from a woman between 35 and 50 years old in good health. Some clones in this sample may be carry-over from other donors' samples.

The chain employs TRBV28 and TRBJ2-2, with 14 bases matching TRBD2. Trimming removed 5 bases from V and 7 bases from J; junction bases left unmatched: 15. The CDR3 length is 19 residues. The germline V gene encodes CDR1 MDHEN and CDR2 SYDVKM. This CDR3 is CASSLTSGLAGEYGGELFF. For the CDR3, the DNA is TGTGCCAGCAGTCTCACCTCGGGACTAGCGGGAGAGTATGGCGGGGAGCTGTTTTTT.

The rearrangement links TRBV6-1 to TRBJ2-7; 7 bases are a match to TRBD1. Germline-derived CDR1 and CDR2 are MNHNS and SASEGT. The CDR3 loop spans 14 amino acids. V was clipped by 6 bases and J by 6 bases; unmatched bases: 11. DNA for the CDR3: TGTGCCAGCAGCCGCAATGACAGGGTAGGCGAGCAGTACTTC. Amino acid sequence: CASSRNDRVGEQYF.

This chain links TRBV5-4 with TRBJ2-5; D is uncertain. CDR3 length: 14 residues. Germline V gives CDR1 SGHNT, CDR2 YYREEE (reference sequence). The V gene lost 2 bases and the J gene lost 13 bases, with 21 bases spanning the gap. The CDR3 bases are TGTGCCAGCAGCTTTTTCGCACGGAGTAAGCCTATGTACTTC. Encoded protein: CASSFFARSKPMYF. The full variable domain, its missing parts supplied by reference TRBV5-4 and TRBJ2-5, is ETGVTQSPTHLIKTRGQQVTLRCSSQSGHNTVSWYQQALGQGPQFIFQYYREEENGRGNFPPRFSGLQFPNYSSELNVNALELDDSALYLCASSFFARSKPMYFGPGTRLLVL.

The chain joins TRBV5-1 to TRBJ2-2, with TRBD2 identical over 11 bases. V shed 2 bases, J shed 4 bases, and the junction held 4 bases outside the gene matches. This CDR3 spans 16 amino acids. Germline V CDR1 and CDR2: SGHRS, YFSETQ. DNA for the CDR3: TGCGCCAGCAGCTTTCGACTAGCGGGAAGCACCGGGGAGCTGTTTTTT. It yields the protein CASSFRLAGSTGELFF.

The chain joins TRBV4-3 to TRBJ2-1, with 7 bases lining up with TRBD2. This CDR3 comprises 16 residues. J gave up 4 bases and V 0 bases, and 6 bases lay outside the gene matches. Germline loops: CDR1 LGHNA, CDR2 YSLEER. The CDR3 loop reads CASSQDPAGGYNEQFF. The CDR3 nucleotides read TGCGCCAGCAGCCAAGATCCCGCCGGGGGGTACAATGAGCAGTTCTTC.

The genes are TRBV27 and TRBJ2-5; TRBD2 matches 13 bases. Germline V gene data show CDR1 as MNHEY and CDR2 as SMNVEV (reference sequence). J gave up 7 bases and V 4 bases, and 18 bases lay outside the gene matches. There are 19 residues in the CDR3. The CDR3 coding sequence is TGTGCCAGCAGTTCCCTATTTTATTCCGGGACTAGCGGGACCATGACCCAGTACTTC. Protein sequence: CASSSLFYSGTSGTMTQYF.

This clone was detected many times. This chain uses TRBV6-1 with TRBJ1-5; no clear D gene. Germline CDR1 is MNHNS and CDR2 is SASEGT. The CDR3 is 16 amino acids. Trimming removed 3 bases at V and 0 bases at J, with 12 bases between. CDR3 protein: CASSDLAGYSNQPQHF. The CDR3 DNA reads as TGTGCCAGCAGTGATTTAGCCGGCTATAGCAATCAGCCCCAGCATTTT.

V usage is TRBV5-1 and J usage is TRBJ2-3; perhaps TRBD1 as D (5 bases). Deletions cut 6 bases from V and 2 bases from J, with 16 bases between. The CDR3 has 15 residues. Germline V gene data show CDR1 as SGHRS and CDR2 as YFSETQ. The DNA of the CDR3 is TGCGCCAGCACGACGCAGGGTTTTAACACAGATACGCAGTATTTT. Translation: CASTTQGFNTDTQYF.

The genes are TRBV5-1 and TRBJ2-2; D may be TRBD1 (6 bases). This CDR3 comprises 16 residues. V lost 0 bases and J lost 5, with 14 bases in between. Per germline, CDR1 SGHRS and CDR2 YFSETQ. CDR3 DNA: TGCGCCAGCAGCTTGGAGTTCAGGGGAAGGACCGGGGAGCTGTTTTTT. This gives the protein CASSLEFRGRTGELFF.

The rearrangement joins TRBV28 to TRBJ2-5; D is unresolved. This CDR3 spans 13 amino acids. Trimming took 3 bases from V and 5 from J, leaving 10 bases between them. Germline CDR1 is MDHEN and CDR2 is SYDVKM. The CDR3 sequence is CASSFNLLETQYF. CDR3 sequence (DNA): TGTGCCAGCAGTTTCAACCTCCTGGAGACCCAGTACTTC.

This chain joins TRBV11-2 and TRBJ2-5; TRBD1 aligns across 8 bases. The end of the DNA fits TRBJ2-7 better, so the J call may be wrong. Germline CDR1 SGHAT, CDR2 FQNNGV. This CDR3 has 15 residues. CDR3 residues: CASSASYTGGYEQYF. CDR3 DNA sequence: TGTGCCAGCAGCGCATCTTATACAGGGGGCTACGAGCAGTACTTC.

The chain links TRBV6-6 to TRBJ1-2; no clear D. Germline values: CDR1 MNHNY, CDR2 SVGAGI (reference sequence). The CDR3 totals 12 residues. V lost 5 bases and J 7 bases, leaving 11 bases between the germline ends. This chain's CDR3 is CASSPRHSGYTF. The CDR3 region has the DNA TGTGCCAGCAGTCCACGACATTCTGGCTACACCTTC.

This chain's CDR3 is CASSLGGSTDTQYF. The DNA of the CDR3 is TGTGCCAGCAGTTTAGGCGGGAGCACAGATACGCAGTATTTT. The J gene is TRBJ2-3, the V gene TRBV28, with D possibly matching TRBD2 (5 bases). The germline V and J ends were trimmed by 2 bases and 0 bases, with 6 bases remaining between them. This CDR3 region has 14 residues. Germline V gene sequence: CDR1 MDHEN, CDR2 SYDVKM.

This chain uses TRBV6-1 with TRBJ2-1; 7 bases agree with TRBD2. The CDR3 extends over 15 amino acids. The J segment lost 0 bases and the V segment lost 1 base, leaving 0 bases of the junction unmatched. Germline CDR1 reads MNHNS; CDR2 reads SASEGT. The CDR3 region has the DNA TGTGCCAGCAGTGAAGGGGGGGGCTCCTACAATGAGCAGTTCTTC. Its protein product is CASSEGGGSYNEQFF.

This chain joins TRBV7-9 and TRBJ2-3; 10 bases agree with TRBD2. The CDR3 covers 15 residues. V gave up 5 bases and J gave up 4 bases; unmatched junction bases: 6. CDR1 is SEHNR, CDR2 FQNEAQ, per germline (reference sequence). Here the CDR3 DNA reads TGTGCCAGCAGCAAGACTAGCGGGTACTCAGATACGCAGTATTTT. It translates to CASSKTSGYSDTQYF.

This clone was seen just once. V usage is TRBV27 and J usage is TRBJ2-2; 7 nucleotides line up with TRBD1. The junction had 5 bases not matched to a gene; V was cut back by 2 bases and J by 8 bases. CDR1 is MNHEY and CDR2 is SMNVEV in the germline V gene (reference sequence). The CDR3 spans 14 residues. CDR3 DNA: TGTGCCAGCAGTTTAGTAGGGGGCGCGGGGGAGCTGTTTTTT. It specifies CASSLVGGAGELFF.

This sequence joins TRBV5-1 and TRBJ2-7; D is perhaps TRBD2 (6 bases). The CDR3 runs 13 residues. V lost 4 bases, J lost 2 bases, and 10 bases lay in between. The germline V gene encodes CDR1 SGHRS and CDR2 YFSETQ. CDR3 DNA sequence: TGCGCCAGCAGCCCCGGAGGGCCCTACGAGCAGTACTTC. Its protein product is CASSPGGPYEQYF. The whole variable domain, remainder taken from reference TRBV5-1 and TRBJ2-7, is KAGVTQTPRYLIKTRGQQVTLSCSPISGHRSVSWYQQTPGQGLQFLFEYFSETQRNKGNFPGRFSGRQFSNSRSEMNVSTLELGDSALYLCASSPGGPYEQYFGPGTRLTVT.

This clone showed up just once. The chain employs TRBV10-2 and TRBJ1-3; TRBD1 matches 7 bases. V lost 3 bases and J lost 0; bases outside the gene matches: 8. The germline gives CDR1 WSHSY, CDR2 SAAADI. The CDR3 spans 17 residues. The CDR3 DNA reads as TGCGCCAGCAGTGAATGGACAGGAGATATCTCTGGAAACACCATATATTTT. Translation: CASSEWTGDISGNTIYF.

For this clone: One junction end disagrees with the germline gene, perhaps due to a read error. The J gene is TRBJ1-2, the V gene TRBV30; D may be TRBD1 (5 bases). This CDR3 is 14 amino acids long. Germline CDR1 GTSNPN, CDR2 SVGIG (reference sequence). CDR3 residues: CAWSDSGQAYCYTF. CDR3 nucleotides: TGTGCCTGGAGTGACTCGGGGCAGGCCTATTGCTACACCTTC.

This rearrangement joins TRBV7-8 to TRBJ1-5; no reliable D call. Germline CDR1 and CDR2: SGHVS and FQNEAQ. The CDR3 length is 12 residues. V lost 1 base, J lost 9 bases, and 7 bases lay in between. CDR3 in DNA: TGTGCCAGCAGCTTAGGAATCCTGCCCCAGCATTTT. It is translated as CASSLGILPQHF.

J is TRBJ2-1 and V is TRBV10-1; D gene ambiguous. The CDR3 length is 14 residues. Germline-derived CDR1 and CDR2 are WNHNN and SYGVQD (reference sequence). V was trimmed by 0 bases and J by 7 bases, leaving 10 bases between them. Here the CDR3 reads CASSESGSMNEQFF. DNA of the CDR3: TGCGCCAGCAGTGAGTCGGGTAGTATGAATGAGCAGTTCTTC.

This clone was seen repeatedly, ten times or more. This chain links TRBV7-2 with TRBJ2-2; TRBD1 is a possible D gene (6 bases). The CDR3 sequence is 12 residues long. Looked up from germline, CDR1 is SGHTA and CDR2 is FQGNSA. V was clipped by 11 bases and J by 7 bases, with 14 bases between them. CDR3 residues: CAWGRYGGELFF. CDR3 coding DNA: TGTGCCTGGGGGCGGTACGGCGGGGAGCTGTTTTTT.

V usage is TRBV30 and J usage is TRBJ1-5; 8 nucleotides align to TRBD1. CDR3 size: 16 residues. The J segment lost 3 bases and the V segment lost 2 bases, leaving 9 bases of the junction unmatched. Per the germline V gene, CDR1 is GTSNPN and CDR2 is SVGIG (reference sequence). CDR3 coding DNA: TGTGCCTGGAGTAGGTCGGGACAGGCTTACAATCAGCCCCAGCATTTT. It translates to CAWSRSGQAYNQPQHF.

The chain couples TRBV7-2 to TRBJ2-5; no clear D gene. Trimming shortened V by 5 bases and J by 7 bases, and 11 bases separated the two germline ends. The germline CDR1 and CDR2 sequences are SGHTA and FQGNSA. CDR3 length: 12 amino acids. This CDR3 is CASSINVWTQYF. In DNA, the CDR3 is TGTGCCAGCAGCATTAATGTTTGGACCCAGTACTTC.

J is TRBJ2-7 and V is TRBV29-1, with TRBD1 matching over 8 bases. V trimming: 4 bases; J trimming: 5 bases; junction bases outside the gene matches: 7. The CDR3 consists of 13 residues. CDR1 and CDR2 (germline): SQVTM, ANQGSEA. The CDR3 region has the DNA TGCAGCGTTGTAGACAGGGGAAGGCACGAGCAGTACTTC. This codes for CSVVDRGRHEQYF.

The chain uses TRBV5-4 and TRBJ2-2, with 9 positions matching TRBD1. The junction had 5 bases not matched to a gene; V was cut back by 4 bases and J by 1 base. The CDR3 is 16 residues long. Germline values: CDR1 SGHNT, CDR2 YYREEE (reference sequence). The CDR3 DNA is TGTGCCAGCAGCCGCTCGGGACAGGGGAACACCGGGGAGCTGTTTTTT. This codes for CASSRSGQGNTGELFF. The entire variable domain, with the rest obtained from reference TRBV5-4 and TRBJ2-2, is as follows: ETGVTQSPTHLIKTRGQQVTLRCSSQSGHNTVSWYQQALGQGPQFIFQYYREEENGRGNFPPRFSGLQFPNYSSELNVNALELDDSALYLCASSRSGQGNTGELFFGEGSRLTVL.

V and J are TRBV15 and TRBJ2-1; 9 nucleotides match TRBD1. The CDR3 is made up of 15 amino acids. Germline CDR1 and CDR2: LNHNV and YYDKDF (reference sequence). V was pared by 5 bases and J by 6 bases, with 8 bases of the junction left unmatched. The CDR3 region is CATSPWGTGSNEQFF. The CDR3 region has the DNA TGTGCCACCAGCCCCTGGGGGACAGGGAGCAATGAGCAGTTCTTC.

The chain is built from TRBV11-1 and TRBJ2-7; tentative D call: TRBD1 (5 bases). The CDR3 runs 14 residues. Germline lookup yields CDR1 SGHAT and CDR2 FQDESV (reference sequence). V dropped 1 base and J dropped 5 bases, with 12 bases sitting between them. CDR3 bases: TGTGCCAGCAGCTTAGGGCAGGGCAGGAACGAGCAGTACTTC. Protein sequence: CASSLGQGRNEQYF.

The V call is TRBV5-1, the J call TRBJ2-1; 13 bases match TRBD2. Trimming removed 0 bases from V and 8 bases from J; junction bases left unmatched: 5. Per germline, CDR1 SGHRS and CDR2 YFSETQ. The CDR3 has 16 amino acids. The CDR3: CASSLEGTSGIDEQFF. The CDR3 coding sequence is TGCGCCAGCAGCTTGGAAGGGACTAGCGGGATCGATGAGCAGTTCTTC.

The chain employs TRBV28 and TRBJ2-2; a weak D match, TRBD1 (7 bases). This CDR3 is built from 16 residues. Germline CDR1 reads MDHEN; CDR2 reads SYDVKM. Trimming cost V 9 bases and J 2 bases, with 19 bases left between them. CDR3 loop: CASTEGALFNTGELFF. The DNA for the CDR3 is TGTGCCAGTACGGAGGGGGCGTTATTCAACACCGGGGAGCTGTTTTTT.